Shown below are 3 T cell receptor beta chains from a single sample sequenced in a study of blood T cell repertoires in COVID-19. Libraries were prepared by immunoSEQ multiplex PCR; TCRdb keeps only in-frame clonotypes and omits some of them. The table lists a few hundred thousand clones, about 88% of them singletons. Sequencing input: PBMCs or T cells enriched from blood (not recorded which). These receptors came from a woman aged 25 to 45 who had recovered from COVID-19.

J is TRBJ2-5 and V is TRBV11-2, with D possibly being TRBD1 (6 bases). This CDR3 is 16 amino acids long. From germline, CDR1 is SGHAT and CDR2 FQNNGV. V lost 1 base to trimming and J lost 2 bases, with 14 bases between them. The CDR3 DNA reads TGTGCCAGCAGCTTAGGTGGCAGGGGTGGACAAGAGACCCAGTACTTC. Translated: CASSLGGRGGQETQYF.

The chain uses TRBV6-4 and TRBJ1-6; D uncertain. Germline V gene sequence: CDR1 MRHNA, CDR2 SNTAGT. Deletions cut 4 bases from V and 8 bases from J, with 9 bases between. The length of the CDR3 is 13 residues. The CDR3 protein is CASSAQADSPLHF. CDR3 sequence (DNA): TGTGCCAGCAGTGCCCAAGCGGATTCACCCCTCCACTTT.

The chain recombines TRBV29-1 with TRBJ2-7, with 7 positions matching TRBD2. Germline V lookup: CDR1 SQVTM, CDR2 ANQGSEA. The CDR3 contains 15 residues. V lost 4 bases, J lost 0 bases, and 9 bases stayed unmatched. CDR3 coding DNA: TGCAGCGTTGTTCCTAGCGGTGAAAACTCCTACGAGCAGTACTTC. Its translation: CSVVPSGENSYEQYF.